This T cell receptor (beta chain) comes out of a study of cytomegalovirus exposure and HLA in healthy donors. The CDR3 length is 17 residues. Germline CDR1 MNHNS, CDR2 SASEGT. J was trimmed by 2 bases and V by 1 base; bases with no gene match: 7. Measured with immunoSEQ multiplex PCR; TCRdb has only the in-frame clones, and not every one. The data show 250,000 to 400,000 clones, about nine tenths seen once. The source of this sequence is a woman under 40 in good health and CMV-seropositive. Sequenced sample: PBMCs. This chain links TRBV6-1 with TRBJ2-3; 9 bases map to TRBD2. The CDR3 sequence is CASSEGKLAGVTDTQYF. In nucleotides, the CDR3 is TGTGCCAGCAGTGAAGGAAAGTTAGCGGGGGTCACAGATACGCAGTATTTT.